The following is a T cell receptor beta chain sequence with its context. For about 5 of the biomarker-study patients, the CD4+ cells were further sorted so as to obtain CD25+CD127- cells. These data come from a study of CD8+ T cells in alopecia areata. Reverse transcribed after extraction, RNA yielded cDNA as the sequencing template. Sequencing was performed with immunoSEQ multiplex PCR; in TCRdb, only in-frame clones are kept and a portion is missing. This table has some 20,000 clones, roughly 62% appearing once. Germline lookup yields CDR1 SNHLY and CDR2 FYNNEI. V was pared by 1 base and J by 2 bases, with 9 bases between. The CDR3 loop spans 15 amino acids.

The sample comprised CD4+ Tregs sorted from blood. The rearrangement joins TRBV2 to TRBJ1-5; D uncertain. The TCR sequence derives from a human donor with alopecia areata. CDR3 sequence: CASSEVQVGNQPQHF. CDR3 nucleotides: TGTGCCAGCAGTGAAGTCCAGGTGGGCAATCAGCCCCAGCATTTT.